This TCR beta chain was captured by sequencing in a study of cytomegalovirus exposure and HLA in healthy donors. V gave up 5 bases and J gave up 3 bases; unmatched junction bases: 4. The CDR3 runs 14 residues. CDR1 and CDR2 (germline): SQVTM, ANQGSEA. A word on this clone: Its matching antigen is unknown.

General study points: Several V segments, TRBV6-2 and TRBV6-3 among them, could not be told apart and were dropped.

13 Jbeta primers and 60 Vbeta primers were used for the PCR. Data came from immunoSEQ multiplex PCR; TCRdb stores just in-frame clones and leaves some out. The data hold roughly 130,000 clones, with 74% observed a single time. This sequence originates from a woman aged 45-59 years in good health and CMV-seropositive. The chain links TRBV29-1 to TRBJ2-2; 9 bases align to TRBD2. The sample comprised PBMCs. The CDR3 DNA reads TGCAGCGTTAAGACTAGCGGTCACACCGGGGAGCTGTTTTTT. Encoded protein: CSVKTSGHTGELFF.